Shown below are 18 T cell receptor beta chains from a single sample sequenced in a study of T-cell reconstitution after alpha-beta-depleted transplantation in children. The TCRbeta library was prepared with unique molecular identifiers. Via MiXCR, TCRdb re-called the PCR reads, giving one row per CDR3 protein. This sample carries 490,000 or so distinct CDR3 sequences, around an eighth of them seen once, and the ten largest clones take around 6%. This specimen was PBMCs from the stem cell graft donor, taken from the stem cell graft. All receptors come from a human donor who donated a stem cell graft to a child with combined immunodeficiency.

This chain uses TRBV25-1 with TRBJ1-1; weak D call: TRBD1 (5 bases). From germline, CDR1 is MGHDK and CDR2 SYGVNS. V shed 3 bases and J shed 7 bases, with 12 bases lying between them. This CDR3 is built from 13 residues. As DNA, the CDR3 is TGTGCCAGCAGTGACGGGGACGTAGGTGAAGCTTTCTTT. Protein sequence: CASSDGDVGEAFF.

The chain recombines TRBV12-3 or TRBV12-4 with TRBJ1-1, with D uncertain. V shed 8 bases and J shed 6 bases, with 10 bases lying between them. This CDR3 contains 11 residues. The CDR3 sequence is CASGIQPEAFF. The CDR3 nucleotides are TGTGCCAGCGGGATCCAACCTGAAGCTTTCTTT.

The rearrangement uses TRBV29-1 and TRBJ2-7; D may be TRBD2 (6 bases). Trimming left V 0 bases short and J 2 bases short, with 8 bases between. The CDR3 has 13 residues. Germline V gene lookup returns CDR1 SQVTM and CDR2 ANQGSEA. CDR3 nucleotides: TGCAGCGTTGAAGAGGGACTTACCTACGAGCAGTACTTC. Protein: CSVEEGLTYEQYF.

This clonotype was seen at least ten times. This chain joins TRBV29-1 and TRBJ2-1; a possible D gene is TRBD1 (6 bases). The CDR3 loop spans 16 amino acids. The V gene lost 3 bases and the J gene lost 4 bases, with 19 bases spanning the gap. The germline CDR1 and CDR2 sequences are SQVTM and ANQGSEA. The CDR3 sequence is CSVDGTGPPQYNEQFF. The DNA of the CDR3 is TGCAGCGTTGACGGTACAGGGCCCCCTCAGTACAATGAGCAGTTCTTC.

This clonotype was recorded a few times. The chain employs TRBV12-3 or TRBV12-4 and TRBJ2-1; D might be TRBD1 (6 bases). The ends were cut back, 8 bases at V and 9 bases at J, with 11 bases in the middle. The CDR3 covers 11 residues. CDR3 bases: TGTGCCAGCGATCGAGGGGGTGAGCAGTTCTTC. Its protein is CASDRGGEQFF.

This clonotype was counted a single time. This chain links TRBV7-2 with TRBJ2-7, with D possibly called TRBD1 or TRBD2 (7 bases each). CDR1 SGHTA and CDR2 FQGNSA come from the germline V gene. The CDR3 runs to 14 residues. V lost 5 bases, J lost 4 bases, and 15 bases lay in between. The CDR3 spells CASSLWEGAYEQYF. Here the CDR3 DNA reads TGTGCCAGCAGCCTCTGGGAGGGGGCGTACGAGCAGTACTTC. Based on the CDR3 plus reference TRBV7-2 and TRBJ2-7, the full variable domain is GAGVSQSPSNKVTEKGKDVELRCDPISGHTALYWYRQSLGQGLEFLIYFQGNSAPDKSGLPSDRFSAERTGGSVSTLTIQRTQQEDSAVYLCASSLWEGAYEQYFGPGTRLTVT.

The chain uses TRBV4-3 and TRBJ1-6, with D unresolved. V was shortened by 0 bases and J by 9 bases, with 6 bases between the two germline ends. Germline CDR1 LGHNA, CDR2 YSLEER. The CDR3 extends over 13 amino acids. The CDR3 is CASSQDSASPLHF. The CDR3 DNA is TGCGCCAGCAGCCAAGATTCCGCTTCACCCCTCCACTTT.

Only a few counts were recorded for this clonotype. The chain is built from TRBV20-1 and TRBJ2-1; no reliable D call. The CDR3 is 14 amino acids. Trimming removed 3 bases at V and 9 bases at J, with 18 bases between. The germline V gene has CDR1 DFQATT and CDR2 SNEGSKA (reference sequence). This CDR3 reads CSASPAPSRVEQFF. The CDR3 coding sequence is TGCAGTGCTAGTCCGGCTCCGAGTAGGGTTGAGCAGTTCTTC.

This clonotype was seen repeatedly, ten times or more. The rearrangement joins TRBV9 to TRBJ2-3, with unresolved D. The CDR3 extends over 17 amino acids. The V end lost 0 bases, the J end lost 5 bases, and 19 bases lay between the germline ends. CDR1 SGDLS and CDR2 YYNGEE come from the germline V gene. The CDR3, as DNA: TGTGCCAGCAGCGTAGGGGTAGCTTCTTCCTTATTAGATACGCAGTATTTT. Protein: CASSVGVASSLLDTQYF.

This clonotype was counted a few times. This chain links TRBV5-4 with TRBJ2-3, with D hard to call. The CDR3 totals 12 residues. V was clipped by 0 bases and J by 11 bases, with 10 bases between them. Germline V gives CDR1 SGHNT, CDR2 YYREEE (reference sequence). CDR3 amino acids: CASSLDSERQYF. CDR3 nucleotides: TGTGCCAGCAGCTTGGATTCCGAGAGGCAGTATTTT.

The V and J genes are TRBV30 and TRBJ2-7; the match to TRBD2 covers 10 bases. The V and J ends lost 2 bases and 3 bases, in that order; junction bases with no gene match: 10. The germline V gene encodes CDR1 GTSNPN and CDR2 SVGIG (reference sequence). This CDR3 is 16 amino acids long. The CDR3 sequence is CAWSPLGLAMGYEQYF. CDR3 nucleotides: TGTGCCTGGAGTCCCCTGGGACTAGCGATGGGCTACGAGCAGTACTTC.

The chain is built from TRBV18 and TRBJ1-1, with D maybe TRBD1 (6 bases). V gave up 2 bases and J gave up 4 bases, with 14 bases separating them. The CDR3 is made up of 15 amino acids. Germline assignment: CDR1 KGHSH and CDR2 LQKENI. The CDR3 region is CASSPRAGESTEAFF. The DNA for the CDR3 is TGTGCCAGCTCACCAAGGGCAGGGGAAAGCACTGAAGCTTTCTTT.

This clonotype was seen many times. The rearrangement uses TRBV7-9 and TRBJ1-1; TRBD1 matches 7 bases. Germline CDR1 and CDR2: SEHNR and FQNEAQ (reference sequence). This CDR3 region has 15 residues. V was clipped by 5 bases and J by 8 bases; unmatched bases: 14. CDR3 in amino acids: CASSLNPTGITEAFF. The DNA for the CDR3 is TGTGCCAGCAGCCTCAACCCGACAGGGATCACAGAAGCTTTCTTT.

The chain uses TRBV20-1 and TRBJ2-7; D is ambiguous. The CDR3 totals 13 residues. In germline, CDR1 is DFQATT, CDR2 SNEGSKA (reference sequence). Trimming pared 0 bases from V and 3 bases from J, leaving 9 bases between. In DNA, the CDR3 is TGCAGTGCTAGAGAGGTACGCGTCTACGAGCAGTACTTC. Its protein product is CSAREVRVYEQYF.

This rearrangement joins TRBV6-2 or TRBV6-3 to TRBJ2-1; weak D call: TRBD2 (6 bases). V was shortened by 7 bases and J by 5 bases, with 12 bases between the two germline ends. The CDR3 is 13 residues long. Germline V gene lookup returns CDR1 MNHEY and CDR2 SVGEGT. The CDR3 bases are TGTGCCAGCACCACTAGCAAGAACAATGAGCAGTTCTTC. Its protein is CASTTSKNNEQFF.

This clonotype was counted at least ten times. The chain's CDR3 is CASSFSDAPYEQYF. The CDR3 bases are TGTGCCAGCAGTTTCTCTGACGCACCCTACGAGCAGTACTTC. The chain joins TRBV12-3 or TRBV12-4 to TRBJ2-7; D ambiguous. The CDR3 spans 14 residues. Trimming took 3 bases from V and 2 from J, leaving 11 bases between them.

The chain couples TRBV12-3 or TRBV12-4 to TRBJ1-1, with unresolved D. V was trimmed by 6 bases and J by 10 bases, leaving 9 bases between them. This CDR3 region has 10 residues. The CDR3 DNA reads as TGTGCCAGCAGCTCGGGCGTAGCTTTCTTT. This translates into CASSSGVAFF.

V and J are TRBV20-1 and TRBJ1-2; D is possibly TRBD1 (5 bases). CDR1 is DFQATT and CDR2 is SNEGSKA in the germline V gene (reference sequence). The CDR3 loop spans 11 amino acids. Trimming cost V 6 bases and J 10 bases, with 15 bases left between them. The DNA for the CDR3 is TGCAGTGCAAATAACAGGAACTCCTACACCTTC. Translating gives CSANNRNSYTF.